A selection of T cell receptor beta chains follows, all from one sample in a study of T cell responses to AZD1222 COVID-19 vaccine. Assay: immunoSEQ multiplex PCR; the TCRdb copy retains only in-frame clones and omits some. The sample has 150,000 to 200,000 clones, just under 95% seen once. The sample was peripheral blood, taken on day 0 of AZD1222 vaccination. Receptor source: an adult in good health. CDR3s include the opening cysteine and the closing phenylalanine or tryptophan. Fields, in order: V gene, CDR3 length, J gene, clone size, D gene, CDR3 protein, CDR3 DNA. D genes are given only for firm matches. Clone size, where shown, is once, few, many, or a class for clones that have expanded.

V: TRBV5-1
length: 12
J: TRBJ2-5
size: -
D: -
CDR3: CASSPGVGTQYF
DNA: TGCGCCAGCAGCCCGGGCGTCGGGACCCAGTACTTC

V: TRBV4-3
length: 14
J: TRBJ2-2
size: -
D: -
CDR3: CASSTTGNTGELFF
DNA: TGCGCCAGCAGCACGACAGGGAACACCGGGGAGCTGTTTTTT

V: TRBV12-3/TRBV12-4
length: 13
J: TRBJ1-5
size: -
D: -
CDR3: CASGQLSNQPQHF
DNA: TGTGCCAGCGGGCAACTGAGCAATCAGCCCCAGCATTTT

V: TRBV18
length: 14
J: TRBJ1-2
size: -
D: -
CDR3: CASSPLEGGSGYTF
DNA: TGTGCCAGCTCACCCTTAGAGGGGGGCAGTGGCTACACCTTC

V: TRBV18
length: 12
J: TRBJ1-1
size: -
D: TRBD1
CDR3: CASSSGGTEAFF
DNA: TGTGCCAGCTCATCAGGGGGCACTGAAGCTTTCTTT

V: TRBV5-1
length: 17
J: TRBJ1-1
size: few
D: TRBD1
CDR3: CASSLGQGAREDTEAFF
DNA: TGCGCCAGCAGCTTGGGACAGGGGGCGCGGGAGGACACTGAAGCTTTCTTT

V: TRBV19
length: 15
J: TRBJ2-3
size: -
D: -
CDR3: CASSPRQVSTDTQYF
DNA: TGTGCCAGTAGTCCACGACAGGTTAGCACAGATACGCAGTATTTT

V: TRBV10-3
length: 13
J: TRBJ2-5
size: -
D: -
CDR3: CAISEAVGETQYF
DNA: TGTGCCATCAGTGAAGCAGTCGGAGAGACCCAGTACTTC

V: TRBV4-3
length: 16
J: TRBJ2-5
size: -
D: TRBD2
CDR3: CASSARAGGSQETQYF
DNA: TGCGCCAGCAGCGCTAGAGCGGGGGGGTCACAAGAGACCCAGTACTTC

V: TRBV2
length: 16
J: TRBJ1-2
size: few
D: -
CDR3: CATTRGRLTTNYGYTF
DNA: TGTGCCACTACTCGCGGGCGATTAACAACTAACTATGGCTACACCTTC

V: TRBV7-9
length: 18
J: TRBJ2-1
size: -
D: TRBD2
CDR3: CASSSYPTSSGGANEQFF
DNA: TGTGCCAGCAGCTCCTACCCTACCTCTAGCGGGGGGGCGAATGAGCAGTTCTTC

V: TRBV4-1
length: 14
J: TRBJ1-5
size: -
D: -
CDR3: CASSQGLSNQPQHF
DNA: TGCGCCAGCAGCCAAGGTCTTAGCAATCAGCCCCAGCATTTT

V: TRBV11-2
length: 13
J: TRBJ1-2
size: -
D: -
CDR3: CASSLDRGYGYTF
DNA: TGTGCCAGCAGCTTAGACCGAGGGTACGGCTACACCTTC

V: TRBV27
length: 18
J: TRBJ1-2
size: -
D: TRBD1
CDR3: CASRTPGTGGAANYGYTF
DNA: TGTGCCAGTCGTACACCCGGGACAGGGGGCGCCGCTAACTATGGCTACACCTTC

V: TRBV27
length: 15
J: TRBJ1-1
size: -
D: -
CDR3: CASRPGVEGYTEAFF
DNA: TGTGCCAGCAGGCCCGGAGTTGAGGGTTACACTGAAGCTTTCTTT

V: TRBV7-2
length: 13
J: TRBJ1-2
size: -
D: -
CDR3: CASSPGHNYGYTF
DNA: TGTGCCAGCAGTCCGGGGCATAACTATGGCTACACCTTC

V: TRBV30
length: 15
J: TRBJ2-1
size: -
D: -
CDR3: CAWSVGRGGVYEQFF
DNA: TGTGCCTGGAGTGTAGGGCGAGGGGGGGTCTATGAGCAGTTCTTC

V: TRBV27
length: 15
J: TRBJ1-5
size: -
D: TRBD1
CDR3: CASSLKGTGGLAQHF
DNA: TGTGCCAGCAGTTTAAAAGGGACAGGGGGTCTAGCCCAGCATTTT

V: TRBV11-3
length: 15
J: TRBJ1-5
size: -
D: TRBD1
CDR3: CASSSQGASNQPQHF
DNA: TGTGCCAGCAGCTCACAGGGGGCTAGCAATCAGCCCCAGCATTTT

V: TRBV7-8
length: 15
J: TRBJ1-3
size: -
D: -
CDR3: CASSPDRPDGNTIYF
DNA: TGTGCCAGCAGCCCTGACAGGCCTGATGGAAACACCATATATTTT

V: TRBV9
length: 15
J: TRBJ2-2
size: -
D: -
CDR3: CASSVSAGATGELFF
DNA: TGTGCCAGCAGCGTATCCGCGGGGGCCACCGGGGAGCTGTTTTTT

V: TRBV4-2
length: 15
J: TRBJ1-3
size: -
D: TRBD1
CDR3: CASSRDRGPGNTIYF
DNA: TGTGCCAGCAGCAGAGACAGGGGGCCTGGAAACACCATATATTTT

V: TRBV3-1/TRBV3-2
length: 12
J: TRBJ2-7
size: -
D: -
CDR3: CASSQAPGIRYF
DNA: TGTGCCAGCAGCCAAGCGCCGGGAATCAGGTACTTC

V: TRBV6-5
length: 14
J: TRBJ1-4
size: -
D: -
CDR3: CASSRTYRNEKLFF
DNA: TGTGCCAGCAGTCGGACGTATCGAAATGAAAAACTGTTTTTT

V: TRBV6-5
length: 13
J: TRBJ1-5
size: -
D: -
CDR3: CASSYGANQPQHF
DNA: TGTGCCAGCAGTTACGGGGCCAATCAGCCCCAGCATTTT

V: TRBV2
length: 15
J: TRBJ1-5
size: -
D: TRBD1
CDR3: CASRPGTGASQPQHF
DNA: TGTGCCAGCAGACCGGGGACAGGGGCTAGTCAGCCCCAGCATTTT

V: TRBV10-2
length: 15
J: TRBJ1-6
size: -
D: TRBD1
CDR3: CASSEYRGNNSPLHF
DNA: TGCGCCAGCAGTGAGTACAGGGGAAATAATTCACCCCTCCACTTT

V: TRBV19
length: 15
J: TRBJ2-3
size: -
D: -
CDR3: CASSPEGGGTDTQYF
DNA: TGTGCCAGTAGCCCAGAAGGGGGGGGCACAGATACGCAGTATTTT

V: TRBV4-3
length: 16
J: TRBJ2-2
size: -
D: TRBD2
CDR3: CASSQMGLAYTGELFF
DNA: TGCGCCAGCAGCCAGATGGGACTAGCGTACACCGGGGAGCTGTTTTTT

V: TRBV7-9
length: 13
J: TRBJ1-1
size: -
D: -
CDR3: CASSLVTGREAFF
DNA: TGTGCCAGCAGCTTAGTCACCGGCCGAGAAGCTTTCTTT

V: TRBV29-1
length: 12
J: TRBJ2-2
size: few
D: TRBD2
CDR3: CGGGRTAGELFF
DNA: TGCGGCGGGGGGCGGACGGCTGGGGAGCTGTTTTTT

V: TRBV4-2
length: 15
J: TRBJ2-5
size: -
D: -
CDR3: CASSQARGLKETQYF
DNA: TGTGCCAGCAGCCAAGCCCGGGGGTTAAAAGAGACCCAGTACTTC

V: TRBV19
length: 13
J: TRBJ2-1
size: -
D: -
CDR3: CASRNPGVGRQFF
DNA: TGTGCCAGTAGGAACCCCGGAGTTGGTCGGCAGTTCTTC

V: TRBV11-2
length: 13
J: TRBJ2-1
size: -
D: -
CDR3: CASSFGSYNEQFF
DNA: TGTGCCAGCAGCTTCGGCTCCTACAATGAGCAGTTCTTC

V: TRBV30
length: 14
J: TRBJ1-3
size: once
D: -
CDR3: CAWSVGGSGNTIYF
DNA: TGTGCCTGGAGTGTCGGGGGATCTGGAAACACCATATATTTT

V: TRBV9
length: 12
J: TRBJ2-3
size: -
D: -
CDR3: CASSVGADTQYF
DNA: TGTGCCAGCAGCGTAGGCGCAGATACGCAGTATTTT

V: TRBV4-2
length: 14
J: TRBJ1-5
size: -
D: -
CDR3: CASSQDRKDQPQHF
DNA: TGTGCCAGCAGCCAAGATCGAAAAGATCAGCCCCAGCATTTT

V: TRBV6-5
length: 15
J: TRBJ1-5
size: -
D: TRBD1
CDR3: CASSSTQGAVQPQHF
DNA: TGTGCCAGCAGTTCCACACAGGGGGCCGTTCAGCCCCAGCATTTT

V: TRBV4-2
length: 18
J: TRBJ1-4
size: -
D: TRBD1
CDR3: CASSQDADRNATNEKLFF
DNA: TGTGCCAGCAGCCAAGATGCGGACAGGAACGCAACTAATGAAAAACTGTTTTTT

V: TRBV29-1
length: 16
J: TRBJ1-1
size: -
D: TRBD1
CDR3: CSVTEGQGVLNTEAFF
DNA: TGCAGCGTGACTGAAGGACAGGGAGTACTGAACACTGAAGCTTTCTTT

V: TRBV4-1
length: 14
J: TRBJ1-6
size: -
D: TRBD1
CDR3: CASSSTGANSPLHF
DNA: TGCGCCAGCAGCTCTACAGGGGCTAATTCACCCCTCCACTTT

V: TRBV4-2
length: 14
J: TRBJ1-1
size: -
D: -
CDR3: CASSQDQGSTEAFF
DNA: TGTGCCAGCAGCCAAGATCAGGGGTCCACTGAAGCTTTCTTT

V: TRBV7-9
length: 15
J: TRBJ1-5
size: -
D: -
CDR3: CASSFKPDRPQPQHF
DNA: TGTGCCAGCAGCTTCAAACCCGACAGGCCCCAGCCCCAGCATTTT

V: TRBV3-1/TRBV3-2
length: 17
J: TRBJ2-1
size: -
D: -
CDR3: CASSQDLGGSSYNEQFF
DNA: TGTGCCAGCAGCCAAGATCTAGGCGGAAGCTCCTACAATGAGCAGTTCTTC

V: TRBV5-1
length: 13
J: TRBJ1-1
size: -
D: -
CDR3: CASSSQGNTEAFF
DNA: TGCGCCAGCAGCTCGCAGGGGAACACTGAAGCTTTCTTT

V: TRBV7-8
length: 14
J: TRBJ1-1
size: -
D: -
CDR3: CASSANLRGTEAFF
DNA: TGTGCCAGCAGCGCCAATCTGCGGGGGACTGAAGCTTTCTTT

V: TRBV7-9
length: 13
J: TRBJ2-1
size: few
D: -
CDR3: CASSYEVIDEQFF
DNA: TGTGCCAGCAGCTATGAGGTGATCGATGAGCAGTTCTTC

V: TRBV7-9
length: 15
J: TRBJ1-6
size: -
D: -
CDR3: CASSLGQTYNSPLHF
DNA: TGTGCCAGCAGCTTAGGGCAGACCTATAATTCACCCCTCCACTTT

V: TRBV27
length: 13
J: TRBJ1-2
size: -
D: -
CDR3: CASSLRWTGGYTF
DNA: TGTGCCAGCAGTTTAAGGTGGACGGGGGGCTACACCTTC